Each of the 6 T cell receptor beta chains below was sequenced from the same sample in a study of T cells in Graves' hyperthyroidism and ophthalmopathy. TCR beta CDR3 sequences were amplified from RNA transcripts. The HTBI primer set drove a first-round RT-PCR of the TCR CDR3. TCRdb called the multiplex PCR reads again in MiXCR, with one record for every CDR3 protein. The sample yields fewer than 300,000 distinct CDR3 sequences, 13% to 15% seen once. Sequencing input: blood. These receptors were obtained from a woman between 45 and 65 years old with Graves' hyperthyroidism that later progressed to Graves' ophthalmopathy.

This clonotype was seen repeatedly, ten times or more. The chain joins TRBV7-9 to TRBJ1-1; D is unresolved. The length of the CDR3 is 12 residues. Trimming cost V 5 bases and J 10 bases, with 14 bases left between them. From germline, CDR1 is SEHNR and CDR2 FQNEAQ (reference sequence). The chain's CDR3 is CASSLEDLLAFF. The CDR3 DNA follows: TGTGCCAGCAGCCTGGAGGACCTCCTAGCTTTCTTT.

This clonotype was counted at least ten times. The chain recombines TRBV2 with TRBJ2-7; no firm D call. Germline V gives CDR1 SNHLY, CDR2 FYNNEI. The V gene lost 4 bases and the J gene lost 4 bases, with 8 bases spanning the gap. The CDR3 is 12 amino acids. Here the CDR3 DNA reads TGTGCCAGCAGTGCCTTTGGGTACGAGCAGTACTTC. Translating gives CASSAFGYEQYF.

This clonotype was recorded many times. This chain connects TRBV7-9 to TRBJ2-2, with D uncertain. CDR3 length: 13 amino acids. Between the trimmed V and J ends, which lost 3 bases and 4 bases, there was a span of 6 bases. Germline-derived CDR1 and CDR2 are SEHNR and FQNEAQ (reference sequence). CDR3 region: CASSFLATGELFF. The CDR3 nucleotides read TGTGCCAGCAGCTTCCTGGCCACCGGGGAGCTGTTTTTT.

This clonotype was seen at least ten times. The CDR3 bases are TGTGCCAGCACGTTGGCAGGCGCTGCAACTAATGAAAAACTGTTTTTT. Translating it yields CASTLAGAATNEKLFF. This chain uses TRBV12-3 or TRBV12-4 with TRBJ1-4, with no clear D. This CDR3 has 16 amino acids. Trimming took off 7 bases at V and 0 bases at J, with 15 bases between the two ends.

This clonotype was counted many times. V and J are TRBV20-1 and TRBJ2-2; the match to TRBD1 covers 8 bases. The CDR3 sequence is 14 residues long. CDR1 and CDR2 (germline): DFQATT, SNEGSKA (reference sequence). V lost 6 bases, J lost 5 bases, and 8 bases stayed unmatched. The CDR3 is CSAFRQGQTGELFF. The CDR3 DNA reads as TGCAGTGCCTTCCGACAGGGGCAAACCGGGGAGCTGTTTTTT.

This clonotype was counted at least ten times. The V gene is TRBV20-1, the J gene TRBJ2-1, with TRBD2 matching over 7 bases. This CDR3 spans 15 amino acids. CDR1 DFQATT and CDR2 SNEGSKA come from the germline V gene (reference sequence). The ends lost 0 bases at V and 7 bases at J; junction bases unmatched: 9. The CDR3 is CSAREAGWVYNEQFF. CDR3 nucleotides: TGCAGTGCTAGAGAAGCGGGATGGGTTTATAATGAGCAGTTCTTC.